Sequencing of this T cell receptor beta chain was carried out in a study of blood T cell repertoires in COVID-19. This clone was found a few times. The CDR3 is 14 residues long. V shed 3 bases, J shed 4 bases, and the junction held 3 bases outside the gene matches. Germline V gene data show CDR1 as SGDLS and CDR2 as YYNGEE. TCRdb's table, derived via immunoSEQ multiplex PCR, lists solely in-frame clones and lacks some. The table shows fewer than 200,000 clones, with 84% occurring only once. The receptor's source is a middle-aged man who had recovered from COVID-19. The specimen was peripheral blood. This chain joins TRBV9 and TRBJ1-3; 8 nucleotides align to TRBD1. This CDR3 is CASSARDRGNTIYF. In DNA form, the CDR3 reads TGTGCCAGCAGCGCCCGGGACAGGGGAAACACCATATATTTT. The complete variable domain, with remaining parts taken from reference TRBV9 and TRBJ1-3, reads DSGVTQTPKHLITATGQRVTLRCSPRSGDLSVYWYQQSLDQGLQFLIQYYNGEERAKGNILERFSAQQFPDLHSELNLSSLELGDSALYFCASSARDRGNTIYFGEGSWLTVV.